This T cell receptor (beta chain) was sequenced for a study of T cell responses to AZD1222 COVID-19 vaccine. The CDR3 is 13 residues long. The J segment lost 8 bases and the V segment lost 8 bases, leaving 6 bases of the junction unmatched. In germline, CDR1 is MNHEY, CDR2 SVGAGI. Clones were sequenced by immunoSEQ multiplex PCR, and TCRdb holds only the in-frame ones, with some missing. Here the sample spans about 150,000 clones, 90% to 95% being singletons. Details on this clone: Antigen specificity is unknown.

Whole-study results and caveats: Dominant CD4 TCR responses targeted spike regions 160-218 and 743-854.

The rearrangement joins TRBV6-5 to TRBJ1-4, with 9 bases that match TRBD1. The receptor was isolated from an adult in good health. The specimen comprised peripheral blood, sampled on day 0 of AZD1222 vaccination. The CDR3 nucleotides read TGTGCCAGCGAAGGGACAGGGAAAGAAAAACTGTTTTTT. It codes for CASEGTGKEKLFF.